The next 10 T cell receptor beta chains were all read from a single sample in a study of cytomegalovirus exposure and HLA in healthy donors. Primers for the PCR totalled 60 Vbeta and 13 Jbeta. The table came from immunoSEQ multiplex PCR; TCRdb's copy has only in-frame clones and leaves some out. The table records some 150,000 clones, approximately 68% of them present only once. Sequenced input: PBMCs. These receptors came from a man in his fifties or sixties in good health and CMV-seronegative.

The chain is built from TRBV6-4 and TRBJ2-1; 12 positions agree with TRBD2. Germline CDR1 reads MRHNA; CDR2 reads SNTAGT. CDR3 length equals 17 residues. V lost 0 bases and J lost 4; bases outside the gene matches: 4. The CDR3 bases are TGTGCCAGCAGTGACTCCTCGCTAGCGGGAGGGTACAATGAGCAGTTCTTC. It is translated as CASSDSSLAGGYNEQFF.

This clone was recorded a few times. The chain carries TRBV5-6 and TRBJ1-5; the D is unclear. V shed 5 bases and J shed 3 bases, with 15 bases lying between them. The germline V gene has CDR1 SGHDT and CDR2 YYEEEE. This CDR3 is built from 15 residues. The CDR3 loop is CASRRGFADNQPQHF. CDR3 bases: TGTGCCAGCAGACGCGGGTTCGCTGACAATCAGCCCCAGCATTTT.

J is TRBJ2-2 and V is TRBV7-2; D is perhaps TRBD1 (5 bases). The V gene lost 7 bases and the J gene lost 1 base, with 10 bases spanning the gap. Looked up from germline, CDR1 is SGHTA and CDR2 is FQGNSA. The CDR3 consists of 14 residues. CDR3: CASKSDRNTGELFF. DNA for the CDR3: TGTGCCAGCAAGAGTGACAGGAACACCGGGGAGCTGTTTTTT.

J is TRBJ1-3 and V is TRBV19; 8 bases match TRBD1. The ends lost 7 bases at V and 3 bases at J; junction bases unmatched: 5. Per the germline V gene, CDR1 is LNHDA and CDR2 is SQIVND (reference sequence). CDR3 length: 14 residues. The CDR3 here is CASNRTGIGNTIYF. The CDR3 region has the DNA TGTGCCAGTAATAGGACAGGGATTGGAAACACCATATATTTT.

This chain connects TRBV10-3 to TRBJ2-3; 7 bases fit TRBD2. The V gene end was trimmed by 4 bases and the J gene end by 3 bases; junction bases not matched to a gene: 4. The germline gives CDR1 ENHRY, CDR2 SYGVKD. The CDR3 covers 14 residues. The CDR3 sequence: CAISGGRVTDTQYF. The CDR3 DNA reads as TGTGCCATCAGTGGCGGGAGAGTTACAGATACGCAGTATTTT.

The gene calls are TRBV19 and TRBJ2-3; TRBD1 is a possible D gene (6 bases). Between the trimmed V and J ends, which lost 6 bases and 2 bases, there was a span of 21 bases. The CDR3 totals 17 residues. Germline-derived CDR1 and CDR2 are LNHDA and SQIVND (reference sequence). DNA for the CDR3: TGTGCCAGTAGCACCAGGGGCAACCCTTTCGACACAGATACGCAGTATTTT. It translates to CASSTRGNPFDTDTQYF.

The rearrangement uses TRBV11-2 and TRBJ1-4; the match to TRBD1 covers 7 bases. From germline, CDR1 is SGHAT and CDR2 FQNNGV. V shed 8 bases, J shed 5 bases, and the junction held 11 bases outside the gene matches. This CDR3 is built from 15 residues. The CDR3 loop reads CASGGEPGQNEKLFF. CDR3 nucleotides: TGTGCCAGCGGAGGGGAACCGGGACAGAATGAAAAACTGTTTTTT.

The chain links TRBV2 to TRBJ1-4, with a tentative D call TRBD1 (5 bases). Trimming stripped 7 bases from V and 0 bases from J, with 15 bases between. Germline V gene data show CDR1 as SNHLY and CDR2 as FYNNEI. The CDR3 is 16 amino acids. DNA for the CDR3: TGTGCCAGCATGATAGACAGCCATGCAACTAATGAAAAACTGTTTTTT. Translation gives CASMIDSHATNEKLFF.

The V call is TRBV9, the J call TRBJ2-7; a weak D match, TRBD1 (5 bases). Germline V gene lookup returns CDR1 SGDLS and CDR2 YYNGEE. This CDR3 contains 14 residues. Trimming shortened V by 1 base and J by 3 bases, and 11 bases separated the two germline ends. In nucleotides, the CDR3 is TGTGCCAGCAGCGTAAGCCTTCAGGGCTACGAGCAGTACTTC. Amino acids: CASSVSLQGYEQYF. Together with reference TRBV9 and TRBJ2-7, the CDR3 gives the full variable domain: DSGVTQTPKHLITATGQRVTLRCSPRSGDLSVYWYQQSLDQGLQFLIQYYNGEERAKGNILERFSAQQFPDLHSELNLSSLELGDSALYFCASSVSLQGYEQYFGPGTRLTVT.

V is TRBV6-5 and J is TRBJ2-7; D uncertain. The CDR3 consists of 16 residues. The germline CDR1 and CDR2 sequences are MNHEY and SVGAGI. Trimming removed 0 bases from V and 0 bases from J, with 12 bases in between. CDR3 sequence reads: CASSYSLASSSYEQYF. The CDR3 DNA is TGTGCCAGCAGTTACTCCCTCGCGTCTAGCTCCTACGAGCAGTACTTC.